A single sample gave rise to the 8 T cell receptor beta chains below, sequenced in a study of cytomegalovirus exposure and HLA in healthy donors. The PCR employed 60 Vbeta primers together with 13 Jbeta primers. Method: immunoSEQ multiplex PCR; TCRdb's copy keeps in-frame clones and lacks some. The sample shows more than 85,000 clones, 80% to 85% of them seen only once. The sample was PBMCs. These receptors all stem from a man under 40 in good health and CMV-seropositive.

V gene TRBV7-2 combines with J gene TRBJ1-2; weak D call: TRBD1 (5 bases). The V gene lost 1 base and the J gene lost 3 bases, with 12 bases spanning the gap. This CDR3 is built from 15 residues. Germline V gene data show CDR1 as SGHTA and CDR2 as FQGNSA. CDR3 loop: CASSLGTGRYYGYTF. CDR3 nucleotide sequence: TGTGCCAGCAGCTTAGGCACAGGCAGGTACTATGGCTACACCTTC. The whole variable domain, remainder taken from reference TRBV7-2 and TRBJ1-2, is GAGVSQSPSNKVTEKGKDVELRCDPISGHTALYWYRQSLGQGLEFLIYFQGNSAPDKSGLPSDRFSAERTGGSVSTLTIQRTQQEDSAVYLCASSLGTGRYYGYTFGSGTRLTVV.

The chain carries TRBV9 and TRBJ1-5; D remains ambiguous. V lost 3 bases and J 3 bases, leaving 10 bases between the germline ends. CDR3 length: 14 residues. Looked up from germline, CDR1 is SGDLS and CDR2 is YYNGEE. In DNA form, the CDR3 reads TGTGCCAGCAGCGCGGACTTATTCAATCAGCCCCAGCATTTT. Protein: CASSADLFNQPQHF.

The chain carries TRBV19 and TRBJ2-2, with D possibly matching TRBD1 (6 bases). Trimming shortened V by 3 bases and J by 5 bases, and 7 bases separated the two germline ends. Germline V CDR1 and CDR2: LNHDA, SQIVND (reference sequence). The CDR3 has 13 residues. CDR3 sequence reads: CASSIQGTGELFF. Here the CDR3 DNA reads TGTGCCAGTAGTATTCAGGGGACCGGGGAGCTGTTTTTT.

The genes are TRBV6-6 and TRBJ1-2; no clear D gene. Germline V CDR1 and CDR2: MNHNY, SVGAGI (reference sequence). Trimming took off 6 bases at V and 0 bases at J, with 11 bases between the two ends. The CDR3 runs 14 residues. This CDR3 is CASSPPGTNYGYTF. For the CDR3, the DNA is TGTGCCAGCAGCCCCCCCGGGACTAACTATGGCTACACCTTC.

This clone was observed once. The rearrangement uses TRBV30 and TRBJ1-3; D is perhaps TRBD1 (6 bases). Germline V gives CDR1 GTSNPN, CDR2 SVGIG (reference sequence). The CDR3 runs to 15 residues. With 3 bases removed from V and 3 bases from J, the gap between germline ends came to 15 bases. The CDR3 reads CAWSPPWDIGNTIYF. The CDR3 nucleotides read TGTGCCTGGAGCCCCCCTTGGGACATTGGAAACACCATATATTTT.

The chain links TRBV27 to TRBJ2-5; D might be TRBD1 (6 bases). V was cut by 5 bases and J by 8 bases, with 21 bases left in between. Germline values: CDR1 MNHEY, CDR2 SMNVEV (reference sequence). The CDR3 runs 15 residues. The CDR3 sequence is CASSPSSGDVKTQYF. The CDR3 coding sequence is TGTGCCAGCAGTCCGTCCTCAGGGGACGTCAAAACCCAGTACTTC.

The chain couples TRBV5-1 to TRBJ2-2; TRBD1 agrees at 8 bases. The CDR3 runs to 16 residues. Trimming at V came to 5 bases and at J to 2 bases, leaving 8 bases not matched to a gene. Germline V CDR1 and CDR2: SGHRS, YFSETQ. The CDR3 sequence is CASSPPGTGNTGELFF. The CDR3 bases are TGCGCCAGCAGTCCGCCGGGGACAGGAAACACCGGGGAGCTGTTTTTT.

This clone was recorded once. The CDR3 protein is CASSPGQRLIGGYTF. The CDR3 DNA is TGTGCCAGCTCTCCAGGACAGAGACTTATTGGTGGCTACACCTTC. The chain couples TRBV18 to TRBJ1-2, with D possibly being TRBD1 (6 bases). The germline V gene has CDR1 KGHSH and CDR2 LQKENI. The CDR3 is 15 residues long. Trimming took 6 bases from V and 7 from J, leaving 21 bases between them.